The rows below give T cell receptor beta chains drawn from one sample of a study of T cell responses to AZD1222 COVID-19 vaccine. Profiled with immunoSEQ multiplex PCR; TCRdb holds only in-frame clones, not every one. The sample holds roughly 100,000 clones; about nine tenths are singletons and the top ten take 3.3%. Sequences were derived from peripheral blood, sampled 28 days after the second dose of the MenACWY control vaccine. The receptors originated from an adult who received the MenACWY meningococcal vaccine as a control. Both conserved end residues are part of each CDR3. D genes are given only for firm matches. Clone size is shown for a subset of rows, as once, few, many or a class of expanded clone.

CDR3	DNA	J	D	V	length	size
CASSQDRGAAYNSPLHF	TGTGCCAGCAGCCAAGATCGGGGGGCTGCCTATAATTCACCCCTCCACTTT	TRBJ1-6	.	TRBV4-2	17	.
CASSSLDRLYEQYF	TGTGCCAGCAGCTCCTTGGACAGACTTTACGAGCAGTACTTC	TRBJ2-7	.	TRBV11-2	14	.
CASSIRRGSYEQYF	TGTGCCAGTAGTATACGGAGGGGTTCCTACGAGCAGTACTTC	TRBJ2-7	.	TRBV19	14	.
CASSLGLGNEQYF	TGTGCCAGCAGCTTAGGGTTGGGTAACGAGCAGTACTTC	TRBJ2-7	.	TRBV7-9	13	.
CASSYSVGLGPDTQYF	TGTGCCAGCAGTTACTCGGTAGGACTAGGCCCAGATACGCAGTATTTT	TRBJ2-3	TRBD2	TRBV6-5	16	few
CASSPRGAASTDTQYF	TGTGCCAGCAGCCCCAGGGGGGCGGCTAGCACAGATACGCAGTATTTT	TRBJ2-3	.	TRBV11-2	16	few
CASSRRQGETNEKLFF	TGCGCCAGCAGCCGAAGACAGGGCGAGACTAATGAAAAACTGTTTTTT	TRBJ1-4	TRBD1	TRBV4-1	16	.
CASSQGWGPSYEQYF	TGTGCCAGCAGCCAAGGATGGGGACCGTCCTACGAGCAGTACTTC	TRBJ2-7	.	TRBV14	15	few
CASVEESSYNSPLHF	TGTGCCAGCGTAGAGGAGAGCTCCTATAATTCACCCCTCCACTTT	TRBJ1-6	.	TRBV2	15	.
CASSPQGANVLTF	TGTGCCAGCAGCCCCCAAGGGGCCAACGTCCTGACTTTC	TRBJ2-6	.	TRBV11-3	13	few
CASSFSGAGYEQYF	TGTGCCAGCAGTTTTTCGGGGGCGGGTTACGAGCAGTACTTC	TRBJ2-7	.	TRBV27	14	.
CSVVEMNTEAFF	TGCAGCGTGGTGGAAATGAACACTGAAGCTTTCTTT	TRBJ1-1	.	TRBV29-1	12	.
CASSPLTGDPYGYTF	TGTGCCAGCTCACCTTTAACAGGAGACCCCTATGGCTACACCTTC	TRBJ1-2	.	TRBV18	15	.
CASSPPLAGVPEAFF	TGTGCCAGCTCACCCCCGCTGGCAGGGGTCCCTGAAGCTTTCTTT	TRBJ1-1	.	TRBV18	15	.
CASSKQGALTNVLTF	TGTGCCAGCAGTAAACAGGGGGCCCTAACCAACGTCCTGACTTTC	TRBJ2-6	TRBD1	TRBV5-6	15	.
CASSYKRGGRGKGAFF	TGTGCCAGCAGTTATAAACGGGGAGGTAGGGGGAAGGGAGCTTTCTTT	TRBJ1-1	.	TRBV6-5	16	.
CASSFTPGVSYNEQFF	TGTGCCAGCAGTTTTACTCCTGGGGTCTCCTACAATGAGCAGTTCTTC	TRBJ2-1	.	TRBV27	16	.
CASSRLTSSGNTIYF	TGTGCCAGCAGTCGACTAACGAGCTCTGGAAACACCATATATTTT	TRBJ1-3	.	TRBV6-2/TRBV6-3	15	.
CASSPRSGREETQYF	TGTGCCAGCTCACCACGGTCCGGGAGAGAAGAGACCCAGTACTTC	TRBJ2-5	.	TRBV18	15	.
CASGRTYSYEQYF	TGTGCCAGCGGGCGGACATACTCCTACGAGCAGTACTTC	TRBJ2-7	.	TRBV27	13	.
CASSLLGPGGLYEQYF	TGTGCCAGCAGTTTATTGGGGCCAGGGGGCCTGTACGAGCAGTACTTC	TRBJ2-7	TRBD1	TRBV27	16	.
CASSARGRTQEGYTF	TGTGCCAGCAGCGCCAGGGGGCGCACGCAGGAGGGCTACACCTTC	TRBJ1-2	TRBD1	TRBV5-6	15	.
CASSRAGQNNEKLFF	TGTGCCAGCAGCCGAGCAGGGCAGAATAATGAAAAACTGTTTTTT	TRBJ1-4	.	TRBV5-4	15	.
CASRLGPQTGDLSMNTEAFF	TGTGCAAGTCGCTTAGGGCCGCAAACAGGGGATCTTTCAATGAACACTGAAGCTTTCTTT	TRBJ1-1	.	TRBV12-2	20	.
CASTATETYLSYEQYF	TGTGCCAGCACCGCAACGGAGACATACCTCTCCTACGAGCAGTACTTC	TRBJ2-7	.	TRBV7-8	16	.
CASSLWGGPRRGYTF	TGTGCCAGCAGCTTGTGGGGAGGGCCTCGTCGGGGCTACACCTTC	TRBJ1-2	.	TRBV5-8	15	.
CASSNLQTGNYGYTF	TGTGCCAGCAGCAACTTACAGACAGGGAACTATGGCTACACCTTC	TRBJ1-2	TRBD1	TRBV3-1/TRBV3-2	15	.
CASSRTGSPDTQYF	TGTGCCAGCAGCCGCACAGGGAGTCCAGATACGCAGTATTTT	TRBJ2-3	.	TRBV3-1/TRBV3-2	14	.
CASSQAEVSYEQYF	TGCGCCAGCAGCCAAGCAGAAGTCTCCTACGAGCAGTACTTC	TRBJ2-7	.	TRBV4-1	14	.